This TCR beta chain is from a study of blood T cell repertoires in COVID-19. Measured with immunoSEQ multiplex PCR; TCRdb has only the in-frame clones, and not every one. The sample contains some 70,000 clones, 88% of which appear only once. V was clipped by 2 bases and J by 4 bases; unmatched bases: 7. The CDR3 runs 15 residues. Germline V gives CDR1 LNHDA, CDR2 SQIVND (reference sequence). This clone showed up just a few times. The TCR sequence derives from a woman between 65 and 79 years old with acute or convalescent COVID-19. The sequenced sample consisted of peripheral blood. V and J are TRBV19 and TRBJ2-5, with TRBD1 matching 7 bases. CDR3 in DNA: TGTGCCAGTAGTATATCCCTGACAGGGCGAGAGACCCAGTACTTC. Translation gives CASSISLTGRETQYF.